A single sample is the source of the 10 T cell receptor beta chains below, sequenced in a study of PD-1 blockade in classical Hodgkin lymphoma (dated by TCRdb to 2020 to 2021). The sample's time point label, decoded: cycle 1 day 1 (C1D1), immediately before nivolumab initiation. All trial patients had relapsed after autologous stem cell transplantation, with cohorts A, B and C differing in prior brentuximab vedotin exposure. Libraries were built with the immunoSEQ multiplex PCR assay. TCRdb mirrors the immuneACCESS table, restricted to in-frame sequences. Some clones are absent from its copies; in checked studies, under half trace to an unresolved V gene, and the reason for the others is unknown. The sample table contains 30,000 to 40,000 clones; only one count was recorded for around 80% of them. Of the sample, approximately 11% is held by the ten largest clones. The source was peripheral blood mononuclear cells (PBMCs), collected at baseline. The receptors originated from a human donor with classical Hodgkin lymphoma.

This chain joins TRBV21-1 and TRBJ2-7; TRBD2 reflects the table's D call only, with no check against the DNA. TRBV21-1 counts as a pseudogene. The CDR3 is 15 residues long. CDR3: CASSTLAGGNYEQYF. The CDR3 nucleotides read TGTGCCAGCAGCACCTTAGCGGGAGGAAACTACGAGCAGTACTTC.

The chain is built from TRBV7-4 and TRBJ1-5, with 8 bases matching TRBD1. V lost 3 bases and J lost 4; bases outside the gene matches: 5. The CDR3 contains 15 residues. Germline values: CDR1 SGHVT, CDR2 SQSDAQ. This CDR3 reads CASSFAGGPNQPQHF. In nucleotides, the CDR3 is TGTGCCAGCAGCTTTGCAGGGGGCCCAAATCAGCCCCAGCATTTT.

This chain uses TRBV25-1 with TRBJ2-7, with 7 bases that match TRBD2. V lost 2 bases and J lost 6; bases outside the gene matches: 16. The CDR3 consists of 17 residues. CDR1 and CDR2 from the germline V gene are MGHDK and SYGVNS. The CDR3, as DNA: TGTGCCAGCAGTGAAATTAGCTGGATGGGAGGGCCCGCCGAGCAGTACTTC. As protein: CASSEISWMGGPAEQYF.

This rearrangement joins TRBV6-6 to TRBJ1-1; D call uncertain. CDR1 and CDR2 from the germline V gene are MNHNY and SVGAGI (reference sequence). V gave up 3 bases and J gave up 1 base, with 3 bases separating them. The CDR3 contains 12 residues. The CDR3 loop is CASSYQNTEAFF. In DNA, the CDR3 is TGTGCCAGCAGTTATCAGAACACTGAAGCTTTCTTT.

CDR3 nucleotides: TGTGCCAGCAGCTTAGACCCTAGCGGGAGCTACGAGCAGTACTTC. Its protein product is CASSLDPSGSYEQYF. The chain employs TRBV13 and TRBJ2-7; 10 nucleotides align to TRBD2. CDR1 is PRHDT, CDR2 FYEKMQ, per germline (reference sequence). The CDR3 is 15 amino acids. V shed 1 base, J shed 3 bases, and the junction held 3 bases outside the gene matches.

The V and J genes are TRBV5-1 and TRBJ1-4, with TRBD1 matching 7 bases. The germline V gene has CDR1 SGHRS and CDR2 YFSETQ. This CDR3 spans 14 amino acids. V trimming: 3 bases; J trimming: 8 bases; junction bases outside the gene matches: 7. DNA for the CDR3: TGCGCCAGCAGCTACGGACAGGTTGGGGAAAAACTGTTTTTT. Its translation is CASSYGQVGEKLFF.

The chain is built from TRBV6-5 and TRBJ2-1; D call uncertain. Trimming cost V 7 bases and J 6 bases, with 10 bases left between them. Germline CDR1 is MNHEY and CDR2 is SVGAGI. The CDR3 runs to 12 residues. The CDR3 here is CASMAMRNEQFF. The CDR3 coding sequence is TGTGCCAGCATGGCCATGCGCAATGAGCAGTTCTTC.

This clone came up once. The V call is TRBV15, the J call TRBJ2-1; TRBD2 matches at 11 bases. V lost 0 bases, J lost 5 bases, and 3 bases stayed unmatched. The CDR3 has 16 residues. Germline CDR1 LNHNV, CDR2 YYDKDF (reference sequence). The CDR3 DNA reads as TGTGCCACCAGCAGAGAGGGGGGACTAGCGGACAATGAGCAGTTCTTC. It encodes CATSREGGLADNEQFF.

The chain couples TRBV4-1 to TRBJ2-7; D is undetermined. V lost 0 bases and J 2 bases, leaving 11 bases between the germline ends. The CDR3 runs 15 residues. Germline loops: CDR1 MGHRA, CDR2 YSYEKL. CDR3 nucleotides: TGCGCCAGCAGCCAAGACCCGGCCCCTCCCTACGAGCAGTACTTC. Its protein is CASSQDPAPPYEQYF.

The V call is TRBV11-2, the J call TRBJ2-7, with 7 bases identical to TRBD1. V lost 1 base, J lost 4 bases, and 7 bases stayed unmatched. CDR3 size: 15 residues. The germline gives CDR1 SGHAT, CDR2 FQNNGV. In DNA form, the CDR3 reads TGTGCCAGCAGCTTAGTAGTGGACAGGATATACGAGCAGTACTTC. It codes for CASSLVVDRIYEQYF.